The source of this T cell receptor (beta chain) is a study of blood T cell repertoires in COVID-19. On the study more broadly: Acute and convalescent COVID-19 specimens originated in the United States, Italy and Spain. In each case, the material was cDNA or gDNA derived from T cells, B-cell-depleted T cells, or PBMCs.

Clones were sequenced by immunoSEQ multiplex PCR, and TCRdb holds only the in-frame ones, with some missing. The sample has roughly 110,000 clones; around 85% are singletons. CDR3 length: 14 residues. Losses at the gene ends were 2 bases for V and 5 bases for J; bases not matched to a gene: 5. The germline CDR1 and CDR2 sequences are MNHEY and SVGAGI. Sequencing was done on a sample of peripheral blood. This rearrangement joins TRBV6-5 to TRBJ2-7; TRBD1 matches 8 bases. The source is a human donor in a cohort sampled during active COVID-19. Here the CDR3 DNA reads TGTGCCAGCAGTTACGGGCAGGGGGCCGACGAGCAGTACTTC. Translating it yields CASSYGQGADEQYF.